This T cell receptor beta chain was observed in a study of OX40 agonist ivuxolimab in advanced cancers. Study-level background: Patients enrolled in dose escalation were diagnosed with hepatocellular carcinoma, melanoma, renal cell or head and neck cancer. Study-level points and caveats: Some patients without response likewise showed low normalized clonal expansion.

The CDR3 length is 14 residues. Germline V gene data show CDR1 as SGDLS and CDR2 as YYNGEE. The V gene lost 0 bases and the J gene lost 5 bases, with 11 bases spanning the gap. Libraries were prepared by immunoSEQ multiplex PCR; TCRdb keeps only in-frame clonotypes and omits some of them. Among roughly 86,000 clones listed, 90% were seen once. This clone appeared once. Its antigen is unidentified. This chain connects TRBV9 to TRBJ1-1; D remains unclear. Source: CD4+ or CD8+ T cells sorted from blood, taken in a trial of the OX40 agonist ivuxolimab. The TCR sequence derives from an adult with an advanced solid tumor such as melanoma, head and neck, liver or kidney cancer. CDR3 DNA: TGTGCCAGCAGCGTAGGGTCAGTCGGAACTGAAGCTTTCTTT. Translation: CASSVGSVGTEAFF.